This TCR beta chain derives from a study of vaccination effects on CD4 cells after COVID-19. Broader study findings: Few convalescent patients were included, and no early post-infection timepoints were sampled. In healthy vaccinees, only 1 of 255 vaccine-induced clones cross-reacted with common cold coronaviruses.

The CDR3 has 14 residues. V was cut by 4 bases and J by 5 bases, with 12 bases left in between. Germline-derived CDR1 and CDR2 are LGHDT and YNNKEL (reference sequence). Remarks on this clone: Its antigen remains unknown.

After expansion with viral peptide pools in the ViraFEST assay, antigen-specific CD4+ T cells were sequenced. Between days 9 and 10 of culture, CD4+ T cells were separated out. Recipients of the vaccine had no prior SARS-CoV-2 infection and negative nucleocapsid antibodies. IL-2 medium supplanted half the medium on days 3 and 7. Assay: immunoSEQ multiplex PCR; the TCRdb copy retains only in-frame clones and omits some. Among over 55,000 clones listed, 75% were seen once. The receptor's source is a human donor who received a COVID-19 vaccine. Material: CD4+ T cells from PBMCs cultured with HCoV-OC43 spike peptides, obtained before COVID-19 vaccination. Stated subset: HCoV-OC43 spike overlapping peptide pool stimulation. The chain carries TRBV3-1 (or the pseudogene TRBV3-2) and TRBJ1-5, with TRBD1 as a possible D gene (6 bases). CDR3: CASSLQGSDQPQHF. The CDR3, as DNA: TGTGCCAGCAGCCTACAGGGTTCGGATCAGCCCCAGCATTTT.